This TCR beta chain appears in the sequencing data of a study of blood T cell repertoires in COVID-19. Study information: Collection of acute and convalescent COVID-19 samples took place in the United States, Italy and Spain. The analysed material was cDNA or gDNA that came from T cells, B-cell-depleted T cells, or PBMCs.

Generated by immunoSEQ multiplex PCR, the TCRdb table keeps only in-frame clones and is missing some. The sample records some 350,000 clones, 90% to 95% being singletons. The CDR3 length is 14 residues. Deletions cut 4 bases from V and 2 bases from J, with 11 bases between. Germline CDR1 SNHLY, CDR2 FYNNEI. The sequencing sample was made of peripheral blood. The source of this sequence is a woman younger than 30 who had recovered from COVID-19. V gene TRBV2 combines with J gene TRBJ1-2, with no clear D. This CDR3 is CASSGTRRNYGYTF. CDR3 nucleotides: TGTGCCAGCAGTGGTACGAGGAGGAACTATGGCTACACCTTC.